These 26 T cell receptor beta chains came from one sample sequenced in a study of response to subunit inactivated influenza vaccine. TCRdb independently ran MiXCR on the RT-PCR reads; one entry per CDR3 protein. Of about 780,000 distinct CDR3 sequences in the sample, approximately 17% were seen once. The sample was PBMCs from blood, taken more than 4 days after vaccination. These receptors were obtained from a man aged 45-65 years who received an inactivated influenza vaccine.

The sample holds a few counts of this clonotype. This chain connects TRBV10-3 to TRBJ2-1; 11 bases map to TRBD2. The J segment lost 0 bases and the V segment lost 4 bases, leaving 11 bases of the junction unmatched. This CDR3 is 19 amino acids long. Germline CDR1 is ENHRY and CDR2 is SYGVKD. The CDR3 loop is CAISGTGTSGKSSYNEQFF. CDR3 nucleotides: TGTGCCATCAGTGGGACCGGGACTAGCGGAAAGAGCTCCTACAATGAGCAGTTCTTC.

This clonotype was counted between two and nine times. V and J are TRBV20-1 and TRBJ1-5; the match to TRBD1 covers 8 bases. The CDR3 contains 15 residues. V gave up 3 bases and J gave up 0 bases; unmatched junction bases: 4. CDR1 DFQATT and CDR2 SNEGSKA come from the germline V gene (reference sequence). CDR3 residues: CSARTTGASNQPQHF. DNA of the CDR3: TGCAGTGCTAGGACGACAGGGGCTAGCAATCAGCCCCAGCATTTT.

The chain combines TRBV6-5 with TRBJ2-5; D is ambiguous. The germline V gene has CDR1 MNHEY and CDR2 SVGAGI. This CDR3 region has 14 residues. V was clipped by 0 bases and J by 4 bases, with 9 bases between them. The CDR3 nucleotides read TGTGCCAGCAGTTACTCTGAGAATGTAGAGACCCAGTACTTC. Its protein product is CASSYSENVETQYF.

The V call is TRBV24-1, the J call TRBJ1-5; a possible D gene is TRBD1 (5 bases). The germline gives CDR1 KGHDR, CDR2 SFDVKD. V was cut by 6 bases and J by 3 bases, with 11 bases left in between. This CDR3 is built from 14 residues. CDR3 loop: CATSPGEVNQPQHF. Here the CDR3 DNA reads TGTGCCACCAGTCCGGGGGAAGTCAATCAGCCCCAGCATTTT.

This chain joins TRBV4-3 and TRBJ2-7, with 7 bases fitting TRBD2. Per the germline V gene, CDR1 is LGHNA and CDR2 is YSLEER. J was trimmed by 3 bases and V by 0 bases; bases with no gene match: 5. This CDR3 is 15 amino acids long. CDR3: CASSQDLGEGYEQYF. The CDR3 bases are TGCGCCAGCAGCCAAGATTTAGGGGAGGGCTACGAGCAGTACTTC.

This sequence joins TRBV12-3 or TRBV12-4 and TRBJ2-3, with TRBD2 matching over 10 bases. The CDR3 length is 15 residues. V lost 5 bases and J lost 4; bases outside the gene matches: 6. CDR3: CASSSEREGPDTQYF. The DNA of the CDR3 is TGTGCCAGCAGTAGCGAGCGGGAGGGCCCAGATACGCAGTATTTT.

The chain carries TRBV7-2 and TRBJ1-1; 10 nucleotides agree with TRBD1. The ends lost 0 bases at V and 1 base at J; junction bases unmatched: 11. The CDR3 runs 19 residues. Germline V gene lookup returns CDR1 SGHTA and CDR2 FQGNSA. CDR3 region: CASSLAQTGGKRTNTEAFF. Here the CDR3 DNA reads TGTGCCAGCAGCTTAGCACAGACAGGGGGCAAAAGGACGAACACTGAAGCTTTCTTT.

J is TRBJ2-7 and V is TRBV6-1; 13 positions match TRBD2. Germline values: CDR1 MNHNS, CDR2 SASEGT. This CDR3 contains 16 residues. The V and J ends lost 2 bases and 2 bases, in that order; junction bases with no gene match: 3. DNA for the CDR3: TGTGCCAGCAGTGAACACGGGACTAGCGGGACCTACGAGCAGTACTTC. This gives the protein CASSEHGTSGTYEQYF.

The chain is built from TRBV20-1 and TRBJ2-7, with D perhaps TRBD1 (5 bases). The V gene lost 2 bases and the J gene lost 5 bases, with 16 bases spanning the gap. Germline CDR1 reads DFQATT; CDR2 reads SNEGSKA (reference sequence). This CDR3 is built from 14 residues. In DNA, the CDR3 is TGCAGTGCTAGATCGGCAGGGTTGGTCGACGAGCAGTACTTC. This sequence encodes CSARSAGLVDEQYF.

The chain couples TRBV10-3 to TRBJ2-5; TRBD2 aligns across 10 bases. Per germline, CDR1 ENHRY and CDR2 SYGVKD. The CDR3 runs 13 residues. J lost 3 bases, V lost 6 bases, and 1 base had no gene match. Here the CDR3 DNA reads TGTGCCATCAGAGCGGGAGGGAAAGAGACCCAGTACTTC. Translated: CAIRAGGKETQYF.

This clonotype was seen a handful of times. J is TRBJ2-5 and V is TRBV7-2, with TRBD2 as a possible D gene (7 bases). In germline, CDR1 is SGHTA, CDR2 FQGNSA. This CDR3 is 15 amino acids long. Trimming cost V 7 bases and J 0 bases, with 15 bases left between them. The CDR3 nucleotides read TGTGCCAGCAAGTGGAGGGGGGGTTACCAAGAGACCCAGTACTTC. Protein: CASKWRGGYQETQYF.

This clonotype was seen more than once but under ten times. The chain carries TRBV6-2 or TRBV6-3 and TRBJ1-1; D gene unclear. Germline V gene sequence: CDR1 MNHEY, CDR2 SVGEGT. The CDR3 contains 14 residues. V was pared by 5 bases and J by 6 bases, with 16 bases between. The CDR3 spells CASSLFRTGSEAFF. The CDR3 nucleotides read TGTGCCAGCAGTCTATTTAGGACGGGCTCTGAAGCTTTCTTT.

This clonotype has only a few counts. The chain has TRBV5-1 and TRBJ2-1; 12 nucleotides match TRBD2. The CDR3 runs 17 residues. V was clipped by 4 bases and J by 1 base; unmatched bases: 6. CDR1 is SGHRS, CDR2 YFSETQ, per germline. This CDR3 is CASSTGLAGLSYNEQFF. CDR3 DNA sequence: TGCGCCAGCAGCACTGGACTAGCGGGACTTTCCTACAATGAGCAGTTCTTC.

The J gene is TRBJ1-5, the V gene TRBV6-2 or TRBV6-3; TRBD1 is a possible D gene (5 bases). V was clipped by 7 bases and J by 2 bases, with 6 bases between them. This CDR3 contains 12 residues. The germline CDR1 and CDR2 sequences are MNHEY and SVGEGT. CDR3 sequence: CASKTGNQPQHF. Here the CDR3 DNA reads TGTGCCAGCAAGACAGGCAATCAGCCCCAGCATTTT.

There are a few counts of this clonotype. The rearrangement joins TRBV5-1 to TRBJ1-2; 9 bases align to TRBD1. With 1 base clipped from V and 3 bases from J, the junction kept 10 bases outside the gene matches. The CDR3 is 17 residues long. CDR1 is SGHRS and CDR2 is YFSETQ in the germline V gene. The CDR3 sequence: CASSLTGGYMLDYGYTF. Here the CDR3 DNA reads TGCGCCAGCAGCTTGACAGGGGGCTATATGTTGGACTATGGCTACACCTTC. Variable domain in full (rest from reference TRBV5-1 and TRBJ1-2): KAGVTQTPRYLIKTRGQQVTLSCSPISGHRSVSWYQQTPGQGLQFLFEYFSETQRNKGNFPGRFSGRQFSNSRSEMNVSTLELGDSALYLCASSLTGGYMLDYGYTFGSGTRLTVV.

This clonotype occurred many times. Here the CDR3 reads CASSLAGTGETQYF. The CDR3 DNA sequence: TGCGCCAGCAGCTTGGCCGGGACGGGGGAGACCCAGTACTTC. The V call is TRBV5-1, the J call TRBJ2-5; the D call may be TRBD1 or TRBD2 (5 bases each). Germline assignment: CDR1 SGHRS and CDR2 YFSETQ. V lost 0 bases, J lost 5 bases, and 11 bases lay in between. The CDR3 totals 14 residues.

The chain has TRBV4-2 and TRBJ2-5; D unresolved. The V end was cut by 0 bases, the J end by 4 bases, with 12 bases between. The CDR3 consists of 15 residues. The germline CDR1 and CDR2 sequences are LGHNA and YNFKEQ. The CDR3 nucleotides are TGTGCCAGCAGCCAAGATCAGGCAAGCAGAGAGACCCAGTACTTC. It translates to CASSQDQASRETQYF.

This chain uses TRBV20-1 with TRBJ2-2, with D perhaps TRBD2 (6 bases). This CDR3 spans 14 amino acids. V lost 3 bases to trimming and J lost 9 bases, with 17 bases between them. The germline V gene encodes CDR1 DFQATT and CDR2 SNEGSKA (reference sequence). CDR3 in DNA: TGCAGTGCTAGGGGGAGGACCCATCTCCGGGAGCTGTTTTTT. It codes for CSARGRTHLRELFF.

This rearrangement joins TRBV20-1 to TRBJ2-5; TRBD2 agrees at 9 bases. Germline trimming cut 2 bases from V and 5 bases from J; bases unmatched to any gene: 18. Germline V gene lookup returns CDR1 DFQATT and CDR2 SNEGSKA (reference sequence). The CDR3 has 18 residues. CDR3 residues: CSARPTRRVAGARETQYF. The CDR3 DNA reads as TGCAGTGCTAGACCTACTAGGAGGGTAGCGGGGGCGAGGGAGACCCAGTACTTC.

This clonotype was seen only a few times. The rearrangement uses TRBV6-1 and TRBJ1-6; D remains ambiguous. V lost 6 bases, J lost 7 bases, and 10 bases lay in between. CDR1 MNHNS and CDR2 SASEGT come from the germline V gene. This CDR3 contains 13 residues. The CDR3 sequence is CASSPSANSPLHF. The CDR3 DNA follows: TGTGCCAGCAGCCCATCGGCGAATTCACCCCTCCACTTT.

V and J are TRBV20-1 and TRBJ1-5; no definite D call. Per the germline V gene, CDR1 is DFQATT and CDR2 is SNEGSKA (reference sequence). The length of the CDR3 is 15 residues. The V gene lost 0 bases and the J gene lost 0 bases, with 9 bases spanning the gap. The CDR3 protein is CSARDTAYSNQPQHF. CDR3 bases: TGCAGTGCTAGAGATACAGCCTATAGCAATCAGCCCCAGCATTTT.

The chain employs TRBV10-3 and TRBJ2-7; TRBD2 matches 13 bases. The V segment lost 7 bases and the J segment 5 bases; nucleotides outside the gene matches: 2. This CDR3 contains 13 residues. Germline lookup yields CDR1 ENHRY and CDR2 SYGVKD. The CDR3 nucleotides are TGTGCCATCACTGGGACTAGCGGGAACGAGCAGTACTTC. It specifies CAITGTSGNEQYF.

The chain combines TRBV28 with TRBJ2-6; D is unclear. The CDR3 covers 14 residues. Germline loops: CDR1 MDHEN, CDR2 SYDVKM. V was trimmed by 4 bases and J by 4 bases, leaving 8 bases between them. The CDR3, as DNA: TGTGCCAGCAGTTCCCTGGGCGGGGCCAACGTCCTGACTTTC. Its translation: CASSSLGGANVLTF.

For the CDR3, the DNA is TGCAGCGTTAGCGGGAGGGCCGTAGAGACCCAGTACTTC. Amino acid sequence: CSVSGRAVETQYF. The rearrangement uses TRBV29-1 and TRBJ2-5, with TRBD2 matching over 10 bases. CDR1 is SQVTM and CDR2 is ANQGSEA in the germline V gene. J lost 4 bases, V lost 5 bases, and 4 bases had no gene match. This CDR3 has 13 residues. Complete variable domain (other parts from reference TRBV29-1 and TRBJ2-5): SAVISQKPSRDICQRGTSLTIQCQVDSQVTMMFWYRQQPGQSLTLIATANQGSEATYESGFVIDKFPISRPNLTFSTLTVSNMSPEDSSIYLCSVSGRAVETQYFGPGTRLLVL.

This clonotype has a handful of counts. The rearrangement uses TRBV29-1 and TRBJ2-2; 10 bases line up with TRBD1. The V gene's germline CDR1 is SQVTM and CDR2 ANQGSEA. The V segment lost 6 bases and the J segment 5 bases; nucleotides outside the gene matches: 3. This CDR3 is 13 amino acids long. The CDR3 DNA is TGCAGCGTGAGACAGGGGGCAACCGGGGAGCTGTTTTTT. Protein: CSVRQGATGELFF.

In this sample, this clonotype turned up a few times. The genes are TRBV15 and TRBJ1-2; D gene ambiguous. CDR3 length equals 14 residues. Germline CDR1 LNHNV, CDR2 YYDKDF (reference sequence). The V and J ends lost 0 bases and 8 bases respectively, with 13 bases between them. The CDR3 DNA is TGTGCCACCAGCAGAGATGTCTTGCCTCAGGGCTACACCTTC. Translated, it gives CATSRDVLPQGYTF.